This T cell receptor beta chain was observed in a study of T-cell reconstitution after alpha-beta-depleted transplantation in children. A library of TCRbeta sequences, prepared with unique molecular identifiers, was generated. One entry per CDR3 protein results from TCRdb running MiXCR on the PCR reads. The sample consists of about 510,000 distinct CDR3 sequences, roughly an eighth of them appearing once. Broader study findings: T-cell numbers and diversity, one year after transplant, stemmed largely from T cells that were newly produced. About two months after transplant, alpha-beta T cells reportedly came from several hundred expanded graft clones. Several patients had high TCRbeta diversity at day 60; it came from surviving recipient T cells and thymic progenitors.

Deletions cut 4 bases from V and 1 base from J, with 13 bases between. This CDR3 is 15 amino acids long. The germline V gene has CDR1 SGHAT and CDR2 FQNNGV. Points on this clonotype: Its antigen is unidentified.

The V and J genes are TRBV11-2 and TRBJ1-1, with a tentative D call TRBD1 (5 bases). This specimen was PBMCs, mostly from graft donor cells, taken 180 days after TCRalphabeta/CD19-depleted stem cell transplant. The source of this sequence is a female patient between 2 and 15 years old who had a stem cell transplant for aplastic anemia, so the T cells may come from the graft donor. The CDR3 bases are TGTGCCAGCAGCTCTTTAGGGGCTGCGAACACTGAAGCTTTCTTT. This translates into CASSSLGAANTEAFF.